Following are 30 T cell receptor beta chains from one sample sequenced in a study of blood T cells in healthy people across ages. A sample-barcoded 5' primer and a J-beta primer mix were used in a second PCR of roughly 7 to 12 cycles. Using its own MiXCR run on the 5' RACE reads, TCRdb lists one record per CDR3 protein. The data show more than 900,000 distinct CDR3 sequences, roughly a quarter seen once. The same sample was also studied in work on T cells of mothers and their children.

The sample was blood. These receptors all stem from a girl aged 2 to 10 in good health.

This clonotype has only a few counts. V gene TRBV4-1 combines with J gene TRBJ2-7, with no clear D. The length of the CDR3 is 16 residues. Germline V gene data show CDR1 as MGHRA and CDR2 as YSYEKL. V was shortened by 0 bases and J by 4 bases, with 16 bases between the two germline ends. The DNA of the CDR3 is TGCGCCAGCAGCCAAGATGCGGTCCGTGGGGATTACGAGCAGTACTTC. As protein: CASSQDAVRGDYEQYF.

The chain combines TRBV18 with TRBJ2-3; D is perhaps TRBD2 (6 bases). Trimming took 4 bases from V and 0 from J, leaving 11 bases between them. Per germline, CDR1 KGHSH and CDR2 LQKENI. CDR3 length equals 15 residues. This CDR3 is CASSLLGTSTDTQYF. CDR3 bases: TGTGCCAGCTCACTACTAGGGACTAGCACAGATACGCAGTATTTT.

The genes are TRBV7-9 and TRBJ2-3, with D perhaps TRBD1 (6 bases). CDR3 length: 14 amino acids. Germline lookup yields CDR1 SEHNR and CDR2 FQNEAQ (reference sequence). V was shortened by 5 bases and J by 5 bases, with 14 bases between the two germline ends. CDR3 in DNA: TGTGCCAGCAGCAACAGGGTGGAAGGAGATACGCAGTATTTT. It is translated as CASSNRVEGDTQYF.

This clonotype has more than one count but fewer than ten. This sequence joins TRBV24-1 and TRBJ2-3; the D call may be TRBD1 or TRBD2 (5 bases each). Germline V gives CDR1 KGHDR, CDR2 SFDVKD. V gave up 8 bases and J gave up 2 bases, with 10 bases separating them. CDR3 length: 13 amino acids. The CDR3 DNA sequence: TGTGCCACCAACACCGGGGCCACAGATACGCAGTATTTT. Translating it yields CATNTGATDTQYF.

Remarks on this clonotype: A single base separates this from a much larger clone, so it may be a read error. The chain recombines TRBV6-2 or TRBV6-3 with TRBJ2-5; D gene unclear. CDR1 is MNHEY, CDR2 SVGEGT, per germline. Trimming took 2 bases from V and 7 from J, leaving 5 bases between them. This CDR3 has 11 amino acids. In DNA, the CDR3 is TGTGCCAGCAGTTACGGGGTGACCCAGTACTTC. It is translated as CASSYGVTQYF.

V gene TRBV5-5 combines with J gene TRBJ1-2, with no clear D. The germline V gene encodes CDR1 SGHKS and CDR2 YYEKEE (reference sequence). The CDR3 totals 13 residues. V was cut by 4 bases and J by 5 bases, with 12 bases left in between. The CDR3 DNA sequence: TGTGCCAGCAGCCCCGACGTGGGGTATGGCTACACCTTC. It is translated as CASSPDVGYGYTF.

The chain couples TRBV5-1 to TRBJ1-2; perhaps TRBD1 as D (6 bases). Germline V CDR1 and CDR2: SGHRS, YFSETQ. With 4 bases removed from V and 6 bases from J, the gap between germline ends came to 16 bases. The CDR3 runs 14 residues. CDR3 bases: TGCGCCAGCAGCCGCCCAGGGGAAGCCCATGGCTACACCTTC. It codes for CASSRPGEAHGYTF.

CDR3 bases: TGTGCCAGCAGTTGGGATCTTGGACACGGGGTTGTCGCCGGGGAGCTGTTTTTT. Translated, it gives CASSWDLGHGVVAGELFF. This sequence joins TRBV7-2 and TRBJ2-2, with D perhaps matching TRBD1 or TRBD2 (5 bases each). Trimming removed 6 bases from V and 6 bases from J, with 26 bases in between. CDR3 length: 18 residues. Germline assignment: CDR1 SGHTA and CDR2 FQGNSA.

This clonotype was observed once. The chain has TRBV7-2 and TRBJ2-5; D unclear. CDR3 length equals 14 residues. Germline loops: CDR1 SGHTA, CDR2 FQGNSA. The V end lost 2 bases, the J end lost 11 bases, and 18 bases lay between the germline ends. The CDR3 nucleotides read TGTGCCAGCAGCTTAATCCCGTCTGGCGACAAGCAGTACTTC. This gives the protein CASSLIPSGDKQYF.

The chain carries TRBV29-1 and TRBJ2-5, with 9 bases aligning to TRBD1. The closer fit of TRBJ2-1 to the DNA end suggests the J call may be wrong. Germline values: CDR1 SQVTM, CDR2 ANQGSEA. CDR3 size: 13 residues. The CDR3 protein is CSVMTGGINEQFF. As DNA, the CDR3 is TGCAGCGTCATGACAGGGGGGATCAATGAGCAGTTCTTC.

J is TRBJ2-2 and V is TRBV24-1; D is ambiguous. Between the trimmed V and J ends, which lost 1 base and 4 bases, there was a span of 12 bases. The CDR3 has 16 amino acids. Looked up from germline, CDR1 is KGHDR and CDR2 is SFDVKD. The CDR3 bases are TGTGCCACCAGTGATTTTGTAAGCAGATTCACCGGGGAGCTGTTTTTT. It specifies CATSDFVSRFTGELFF.

CDR3 coding DNA: TGTGCCAGCTCACCAGACACCAGACAAGAGACCCAGTACTTC. This translates into CASSPDTRQETQYF. The chain joins TRBV18 to TRBJ2-5, with D unclear. The CDR3 is made up of 14 amino acids. Germline V gene lookup returns CDR1 KGHSH and CDR2 LQKENI. V was cut by 2 bases and J by 2 bases, with 9 bases left in between.

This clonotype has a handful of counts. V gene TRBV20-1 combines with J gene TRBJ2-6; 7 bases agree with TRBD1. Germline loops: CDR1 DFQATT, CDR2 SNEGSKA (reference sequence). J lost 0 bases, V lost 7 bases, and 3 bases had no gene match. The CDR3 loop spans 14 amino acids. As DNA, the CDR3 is TGCAGTGGACAGGGTGCCTCTGGGGCCAACGTCCTGACTTTC. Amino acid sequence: CSGQGASGANVLTF.

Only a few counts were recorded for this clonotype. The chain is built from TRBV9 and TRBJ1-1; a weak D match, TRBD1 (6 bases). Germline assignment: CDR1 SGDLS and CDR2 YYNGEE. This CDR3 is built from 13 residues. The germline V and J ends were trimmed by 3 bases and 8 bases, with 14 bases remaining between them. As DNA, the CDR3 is TGTGCCAGCAGCGGCCAGGGGAGGTTGGAAGCTTTCTTT. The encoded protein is CASSGQGRLEAFF.

For the CDR3, the DNA is TGCGCCAGCAGCTTGGAGGGGGGGCGTCAGCCCCAGCATTTT. Protein: CASSLEGGRQPQHF. The V call is TRBV5-1, the J call TRBJ1-5, with D possibly matching TRBD1 (6 bases). The CDR3 sequence is 14 residues long. CDR1 is SGHRS and CDR2 is YFSETQ in the germline V gene. The V and J ends lost 0 bases and 6 bases respectively, with 10 bases between them.

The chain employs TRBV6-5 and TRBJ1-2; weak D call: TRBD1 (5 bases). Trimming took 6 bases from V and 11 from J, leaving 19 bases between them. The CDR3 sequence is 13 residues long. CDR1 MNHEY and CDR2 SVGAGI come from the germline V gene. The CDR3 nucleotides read TGTGCCAGCAGGAACCAGGGTAGTTTAGTATACACCTTC. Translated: CASRNQGSLVYTF.

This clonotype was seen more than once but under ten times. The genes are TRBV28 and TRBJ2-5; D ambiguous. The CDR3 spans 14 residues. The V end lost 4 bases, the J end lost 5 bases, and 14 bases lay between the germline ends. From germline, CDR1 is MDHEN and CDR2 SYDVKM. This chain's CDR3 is CASSSYTRWETQYF. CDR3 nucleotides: TGTGCCAGCAGTTCGTACACGAGGTGGGAGACCCAGTACTTC.

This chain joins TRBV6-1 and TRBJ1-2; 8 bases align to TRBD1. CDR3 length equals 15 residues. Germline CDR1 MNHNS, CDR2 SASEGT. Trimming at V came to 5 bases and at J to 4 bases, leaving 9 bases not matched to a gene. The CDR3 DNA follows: TGTGCCAGCAGTCCAGACAGGGGCCAAGCCTATGGCTACACCTTC. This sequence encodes CASSPDRGQAYGYTF.

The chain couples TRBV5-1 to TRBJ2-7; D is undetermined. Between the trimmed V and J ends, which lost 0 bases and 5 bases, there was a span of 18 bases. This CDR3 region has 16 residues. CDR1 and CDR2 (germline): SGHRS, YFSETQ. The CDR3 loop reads CASSLDGGPIENEQYF. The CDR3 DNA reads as TGCGCCAGCAGCTTGGATGGCGGCCCAATAGAGAACGAGCAGTACTTC.

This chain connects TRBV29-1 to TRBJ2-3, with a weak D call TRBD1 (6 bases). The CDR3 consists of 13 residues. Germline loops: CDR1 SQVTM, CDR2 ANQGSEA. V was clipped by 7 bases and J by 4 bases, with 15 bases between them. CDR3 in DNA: TGCAGCGCAGGGGTCGGAGGCGCAGATACGCAGTATTTT. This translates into CSAGVGGADTQYF.

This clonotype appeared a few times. The CDR3 spells CASNSGEQETQYF. In DNA form, the CDR3 reads TGTGCCAGCAATTCCGGGGAGCAAGAGACCCAGTACTTC. The chain links TRBV28 to TRBJ2-5, with D perhaps matching TRBD2 (5 bases). CDR1 and CDR2 (germline): MDHEN, SYDVKM. The V end was cut by 7 bases, the J end by 2 bases, with 11 bases between. The CDR3 is 13 amino acids. Filled out from reference TRBV28 and TRBJ2-5, the complete variable domain reads DVKVTQSSRYLVKRTGEKVFLECVQDMDHENMFWYRQDPGLGLRLIYFSYDVKMKEKGDIPEGYSVSREKKERFSLILESASTNQTSMYLCASNSGEQETQYFGPGTRLLVL.

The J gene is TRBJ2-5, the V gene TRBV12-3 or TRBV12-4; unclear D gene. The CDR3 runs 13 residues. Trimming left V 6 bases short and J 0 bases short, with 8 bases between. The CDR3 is CASRSSYQETQYF. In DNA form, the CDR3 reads TGTGCCAGCAGATCCTCCTACCAAGAGACCCAGTACTTC.

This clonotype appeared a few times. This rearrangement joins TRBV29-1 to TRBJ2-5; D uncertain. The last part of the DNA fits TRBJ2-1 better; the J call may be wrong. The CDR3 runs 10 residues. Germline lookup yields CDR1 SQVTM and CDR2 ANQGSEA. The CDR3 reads CSVLLQEQFF. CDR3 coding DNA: TGCAGCGTCCTCTTACAGGAGCAGTTCTTC.

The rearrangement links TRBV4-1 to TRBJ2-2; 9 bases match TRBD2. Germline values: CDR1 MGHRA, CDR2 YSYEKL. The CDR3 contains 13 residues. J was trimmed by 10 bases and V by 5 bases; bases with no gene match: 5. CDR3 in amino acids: CASSGLAGVELFF. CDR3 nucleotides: TGCGCCAGCAGCGGATTAGCGGGAGTGGAGCTGTTTTTT.

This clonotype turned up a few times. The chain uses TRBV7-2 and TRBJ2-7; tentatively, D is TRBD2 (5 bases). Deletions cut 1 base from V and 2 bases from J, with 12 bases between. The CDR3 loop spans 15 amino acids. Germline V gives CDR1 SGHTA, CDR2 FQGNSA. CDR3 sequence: CASSLEPSTPYEQYF. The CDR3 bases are TGTGCCAGCAGCTTAGAGCCTAGCACCCCCTACGAGCAGTACTTC.

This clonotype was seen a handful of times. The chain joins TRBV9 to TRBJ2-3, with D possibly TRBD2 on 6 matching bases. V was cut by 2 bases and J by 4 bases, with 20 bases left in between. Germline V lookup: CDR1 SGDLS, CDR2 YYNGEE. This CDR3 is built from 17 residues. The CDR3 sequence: CASSVSTAGPPPDTQYF. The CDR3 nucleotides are TGTGCCAGCAGCGTCTCTACGGCGGGGCCCCCCCCAGATACGCAGTATTTT.

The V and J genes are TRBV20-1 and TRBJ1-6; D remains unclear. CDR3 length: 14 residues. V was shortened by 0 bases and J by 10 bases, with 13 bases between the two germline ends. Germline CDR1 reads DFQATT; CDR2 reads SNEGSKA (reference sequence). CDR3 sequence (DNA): TGCAGTGCTAGAGATTGGACCACCGGCTCACCCCTCCACTTT. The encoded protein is CSARDWTTGSPLHF.

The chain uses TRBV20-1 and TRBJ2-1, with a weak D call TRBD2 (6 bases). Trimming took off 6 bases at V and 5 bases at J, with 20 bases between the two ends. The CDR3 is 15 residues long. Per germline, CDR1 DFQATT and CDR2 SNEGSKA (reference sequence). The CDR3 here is CSAPPSVRTNNEQFF. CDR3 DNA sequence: TGCAGTGCCCCCCCTAGCGTGAGGACCAACAATGAGCAGTTCTTC.

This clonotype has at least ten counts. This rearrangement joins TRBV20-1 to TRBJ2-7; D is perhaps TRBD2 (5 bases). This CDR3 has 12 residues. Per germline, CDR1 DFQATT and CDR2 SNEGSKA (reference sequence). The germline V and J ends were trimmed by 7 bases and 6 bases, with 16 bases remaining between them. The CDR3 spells CSVFGELGEQYF. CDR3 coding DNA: TGCAGTGTCTTCGGGGAGTTAGGCGAGCAGTACTTC.

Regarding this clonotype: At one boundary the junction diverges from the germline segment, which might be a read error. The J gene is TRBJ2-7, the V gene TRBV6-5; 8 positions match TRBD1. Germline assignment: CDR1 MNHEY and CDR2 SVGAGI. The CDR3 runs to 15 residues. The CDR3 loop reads CASRSDRESSHEQYF. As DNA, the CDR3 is TGTGCCAGCCGATCGGACAGGGAAAGCTCCCACGAGCAGTACTTC.